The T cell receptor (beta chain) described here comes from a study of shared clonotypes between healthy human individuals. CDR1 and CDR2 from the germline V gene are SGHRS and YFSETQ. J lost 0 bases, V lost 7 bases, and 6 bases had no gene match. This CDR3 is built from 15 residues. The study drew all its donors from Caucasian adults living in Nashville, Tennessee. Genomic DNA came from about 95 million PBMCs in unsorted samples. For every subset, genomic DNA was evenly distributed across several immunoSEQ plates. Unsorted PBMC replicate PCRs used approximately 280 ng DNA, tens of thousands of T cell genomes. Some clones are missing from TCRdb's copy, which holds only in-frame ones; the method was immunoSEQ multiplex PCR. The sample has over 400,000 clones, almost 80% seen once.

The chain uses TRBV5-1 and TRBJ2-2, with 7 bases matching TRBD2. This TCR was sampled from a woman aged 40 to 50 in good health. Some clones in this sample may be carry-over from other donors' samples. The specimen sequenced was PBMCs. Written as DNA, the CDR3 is TGCGCCAGCGCTAAGCGGGACCCGAACACCGGGGAGCTGTTTTTT. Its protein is CASAKRDPNTGELFF.